These 30 T cell receptor beta chains were all obtained from the same sample, sequenced in a study of blood T cell repertoires in COVID-19. The table came from immunoSEQ multiplex PCR; TCRdb's copy has only in-frame clones and leaves some out. The sample comprises roughly 90,000 clones, around 85% of which are singletons, and around 12% rests with the top ten. Source material: peripheral blood. Receptor source: a human donor in a cohort sampled during active COVID-19.

Only one count was recorded for this clone. This chain uses TRBV19 with TRBJ2-5; TRBD2 might be the D (5 bases). CDR3 length: 14 residues. Germline values: CDR1 LNHDA, CDR2 SQIVND (reference sequence). With 1 base removed from V and 4 bases from J, the gap between germline ends came to 10 bases. CDR3 amino acids: CASSIGTAPETQYF. The CDR3 DNA reads as TGTGCCAGTAGTATAGGGACTGCTCCAGAGACCCAGTACTTC.

V is TRBV7-2 and J is TRBJ2-1, with TRBD2 matching over 14 bases. The CDR3 totals 18 residues. Trimming took 4 bases from V and 8 from J; bases not matched to a gene: 13. Germline-derived CDR1 and CDR2 are SGHTA and FQGNSA. The CDR3 DNA follows: TGTGCCAGCAGCTCACAATACGGGACTAGCGGGGGTACTGATGAGCAGTTCTTC. Residues: CASSSQYGTSGGTDEQFF.

The chain has TRBV6-2 or TRBV6-3 and TRBJ2-3; perhaps TRBD2 as D (6 bases). This CDR3 contains 17 residues. V was pared by 4 bases and J by 0 bases, with 17 bases between. Germline V lookup: CDR1 MNHEY, CDR2 SVGEGT. The CDR3 region is CASSSSRRGTSTDTQYF. CDR3 sequence (DNA): TGTGCCAGCAGTTCCTCACGGCGGGGCACTAGCACAGATACGCAGTATTTT.

This rearrangement joins TRBV3-1 (or the pseudogene TRBV3-2) to TRBJ2-2; a weak D match, TRBD1 (5 bases). From germline, CDR1 is LGHDT and CDR2 YNNKEL (reference sequence). The CDR3 is made up of 16 amino acids. The V end lost 7 bases, the J end lost 3 bases, and 18 bases lay between the germline ends. CDR3: CASKYLAQGDTGELFF. The CDR3 DNA reads TGTGCCAGCAAATATCTGGCACAAGGGGACACCGGGGAGCTGTTTTTT.

The chain joins TRBV28 to TRBJ2-1; 8 bases fit TRBD1. Germline values: CDR1 MDHEN, CDR2 SYDVKM. The J segment lost 8 bases and the V segment lost 5 bases, leaving 14 bases of the junction unmatched. This CDR3 comprises 16 residues. The CDR3 nucleotides read TGTGCCAGCAGTCTCCCTGGACAGGGTGCGGGGCATGAGCAGTTCTTC. Amino acids: CASSLPGQGAGHEQFF.

This sequence joins TRBV7-2 and TRBJ2-2; 8 nucleotides agree with TRBD2. This CDR3 is 17 amino acids long. After removal of 1 base from V and 5 bases from J, the junction contained 9 bases not matched to a gene. CDR1 and CDR2 (germline): SGHTA, FQGNSA. Here the CDR3 DNA reads TGTGCCAGCAGCTTAGTCCTCGGGGGGGTTAGGACCGGGGAGCTGTTTTTT. Translated: CASSLVLGGVRTGELFF.

This clone has just one count. V is TRBV3-1 (or the pseudogene TRBV3-2) and J is TRBJ2-3; a possible D gene is TRBD1 (5 bases). CDR3 length: 15 amino acids. The V end lost 1 base, the J end lost 0 bases, and 8 bases lay between the germline ends. Looked up from germline, CDR1 is LGHDT and CDR2 is YNNKEL (reference sequence). CDR3 sequence: CASSQGGASTDTQYF. For the CDR3, the DNA is TGTGCCAGCAGCCAAGGTGGGGCTAGCACAGATACGCAGTATTTT.

The rearrangement joins TRBV2 to TRBJ2-5; 7 bases agree with TRBD1. The CDR3 is 14 amino acids. V was pared by 0 bases and J by 7 bases, with 5 bases of the junction left unmatched. Germline assignment: CDR1 SNHLY and CDR2 FYNNEI. CDR3 sequence (DNA): TGTGCCAGCAGTGAAGCGGGAAGGGGGCGGACCCAGTACTTC. Encoded protein: CASSEAGRGRTQYF.

This chain uses TRBV21-1 with TRBJ2-3; the table's D call TRBD1 went unverified against the DNA. TRBV21-1 is a pseudogene. The CDR3 has 15 amino acids. The CDR3 nucleotides are TGTGCCAGCAGCAAAGGGGGCGACAGCACAGATACGCAGTATTTT. Encoded protein: CASSKGGDSTDTQYF.

The chain couples TRBV13 to TRBJ1-1, with a weak D call TRBD1 (6 bases). Trimming cost V 5 bases and J 1 base, with 14 bases left between them. The germline V gene has CDR1 PRHDT and CDR2 FYEKMQ (reference sequence). The CDR3 totals 15 residues. The DNA of the CDR3 is TGTGCCAGCAGCCTCCCATTACAGGGGAACACTGAAGCTTTCTTT. It specifies CASSLPLQGNTEAFF.

This chain uses TRBV2 with TRBJ2-5; 8 bases map to TRBD2. The junction had 8 bases not matched to a gene; V was cut back by 1 base and J by 4 bases. Germline V gives CDR1 SNHLY, CDR2 FYNNEI. CDR3 length: 16 residues. The CDR3 loop reads CASSEGASGGIETQYF. DNA of the CDR3: TGTGCCAGCAGTGAAGGGGCCAGCGGGGGTATAGAGACCCAGTACTTC.

V usage is TRBV27 and J usage is TRBJ1-2; D might be TRBD1 (6 bases). The CDR3 spans 14 residues. Trimming pared 6 bases from V and 6 bases from J, leaving 17 bases between. Germline CDR1 MNHEY, CDR2 SMNVEV (reference sequence). The CDR3 here is CASSALTGLDGYTF. Here the CDR3 DNA reads TGTGCCAGCAGCGCCTTAACAGGGTTGGATGGCTACACCTTC.

The chain carries TRBV29-1 and TRBJ2-7, with D maybe TRBD2 (5 bases). Germline-derived CDR1 and CDR2 are SQVTM and ANQGSEA. The CDR3 has 14 residues. V lost 0 bases, J lost 3 bases, and 12 bases lay in between. The DNA of the CDR3 is TGCAGCGTTGAAGAGGACTTCCCCCGCTACGAGCAGTACTTC. Amino acid sequence: CSVEEDFPRYEQYF.

This sequence joins TRBV9 and TRBJ1-1; 8 bases fit TRBD1. The trim removed 0 bases at V and 5 bases at J, leaving 6 bases unmatched. This CDR3 has 15 amino acids. CDR1 is SGDLS, CDR2 YYNGEE, per germline. This chain's CDR3 is CASSVDPGGATEAFF. CDR3 nucleotide sequence: TGTGCCAGCAGCGTAGACCCAGGGGGCGCGACTGAAGCTTTCTTT. The full variable domain, rest sourced from reference TRBV9 and TRBJ1-1, is DSGVTQTPKHLITATGQRVTLRCSPRSGDLSVYWYQQSLDQGLQFLIQYYNGEERAKGNILERFSAQQFPDLHSELNLSSLELGDSALYFCASSVDPGGATEAFFGQGTRLTVV.

The chain carries TRBV28 and TRBJ1-4; tentative D call: TRBD1 (6 bases). The CDR3 is 17 amino acids. Trimming stripped 2 bases from V and 1 base from J, with 14 bases between. CDR1 and CDR2 (germline): MDHEN, SYDVKM. CDR3 coding DNA: TGTGCCAGCAGTTTAGATTTCTCACAGGGAACTAATGAAAAACTGTTTTTT. Its protein product is CASSLDFSQGTNEKLFF.

The chain has TRBV5-1 and TRBJ2-1; TRBD2 matches 14 bases. The ends lost 4 bases at V and 9 bases at J; junction bases unmatched: 9. The CDR3 extends over 16 amino acids. Germline CDR1 SGHRS, CDR2 YFSETQ. CDR3: CASSPGTSGRRGEQFF. CDR3 DNA: TGCGCCAGCAGCCCAGGGACTAGCGGGAGACGGGGTGAGCAGTTCTTC.

The rearrangement uses TRBV6-1 and TRBJ1-1; TRBD1 might be the D (5 bases). The length of the CDR3 is 13 residues. CDR1 MNHNS and CDR2 SASEGT come from the germline V gene. V was trimmed by 3 bases and J by 5 bases, leaving 10 bases between them. The CDR3 DNA sequence: TGTGCCAGCAGTGAGCAGGGTAGGACTGAAGCTTTCTTT. Translated: CASSEQGRTEAFF.

This chain uses TRBV4-1 with TRBJ2-2, with D tentatively TRBD1 (6 bases). Trimming removed 0 bases from V and 5 bases from J, with 13 bases in between. This CDR3 contains 16 residues. Per germline, CDR1 MGHRA and CDR2 YSYEKL. This CDR3 is CASSQDNRVRTGELFF. CDR3 bases: TGCGCCAGCAGCCAAGATAACAGGGTGCGAACCGGGGAGCTGTTTTTT.

The rearrangement links TRBV19 to TRBJ1-1; TRBD1 aligns across 7 bases. V lost 4 bases, J lost 4 bases, and 3 bases stayed unmatched. The CDR3 extends over 13 amino acids. Germline V gives CDR1 LNHDA, CDR2 SQIVND (reference sequence). CDR3 residues: CASSTRQGTEAFF. CDR3 coding DNA: TGTGCCAGTAGTACCCGACAGGGCACTGAAGCTTTCTTT.

The rearrangement links TRBV7-3 to TRBJ2-6; D is undetermined. V was cut by 4 bases and J by 0 bases, with 4 bases left in between. Per germline, CDR1 SGHTA and CDR2 FQGTGA. CDR3 length equals 14 residues. Written as DNA, the CDR3 is TGTGCCAGCAGCTCAGTCTCTGGGGCCAACGTCCTGACTTTC. Residues: CASSSVSGANVLTF.

The V and J genes are TRBV10-3 and TRBJ1-2, with 9 bases fitting TRBD1. Germline CDR1 reads ENHRY; CDR2 reads SYGVKD. The CDR3 contains 19 residues. The trim removed 4 bases at V and 5 bases at J, leaving 20 bases unmatched. The CDR3 DNA sequence: TGTGCCATCAGTGGACCGTTCCTAGACCGGGACAGGGAACTGTATGGCTACACCTTC. Encoded protein: CAISGPFLDRDRELYGYTF.

The V and J genes are TRBV6-5 and TRBJ1-1; D is ambiguous. Germline-derived CDR1 and CDR2 are MNHEY and SVGAGI. The CDR3 spans 12 residues. This chain's CDR3 is CLTTAGNTEAFF. The CDR3 DNA sequence: TGTCTCACTACGGCCGGGAACACTGAAGCTTTCTTT.

The gene calls are TRBV19 and TRBJ1-4; no clear D. Germline V CDR1 and CDR2: LNHDA, SQIVND (reference sequence). V dropped 7 bases and J dropped 0 bases, with 12 bases sitting between them. There are 15 residues in the CDR3. The CDR3 loop is CASTRGRSTNEKLFF. CDR3 DNA: TGTGCCAGTACCCGAGGCCGGTCAACTAATGAAAAACTGTTTTTT.

The chain carries TRBV6-5 and TRBJ1-2; 8 bases match TRBD1. The CDR3 is 15 amino acids. The germline V gene has CDR1 MNHEY and CDR2 SVGAGI. The V and J ends lost 4 bases and 2 bases, in that order; junction bases with no gene match: 6. This chain's CDR3 is CASSSTGVGNYGYTF. CDR3 nucleotides: TGTGCCAGCAGTTCGACAGGGGTGGGGAACTATGGCTACACCTTC.

CDR3 protein: CASSSRTSLNTEAFF. The CDR3 nucleotides read TGTGCCAGCAGCTCCCGGACAAGCTTGAACACTGAAGCTTTCTTT. The V call is TRBV7-2, the J call TRBJ1-1; tentative D call: TRBD1 (5 bases). The CDR3 has 15 amino acids. Trimming took off 4 bases at V and 0 bases at J, with 12 bases between the two ends. The germline V gene has CDR1 SGHTA and CDR2 FQGNSA.

This chain uses TRBV7-9 with TRBJ1-1; possible D gene TRBD1, 5 bases. The CDR3 contains 14 residues. CDR1 SEHNR and CDR2 FQNEAQ come from the germline V gene (reference sequence). Trimming took 5 bases from V and 2 from J, leaving 12 bases between them. CDR3 bases: TGTGCCAGCAGCCTTTTCAGGGAAAACACTGAAGCTTTCTTT. It codes for CASSLFRENTEAFF.

Notes on this clone: This same CDR3 is encoded by further DNA sequences in the sample. The chain uses TRBV12-5 and TRBJ1-2; 12 bases fit TRBD1. V shed 3 bases and J 8 bases; nucleotides not matched to a gene: 7. Germline lookup yields CDR1 LGHNT and CDR2 FRNRAP. The CDR3 spans 15 residues. CDR3: CASGLGTGGAGGYTF. The CDR3 region has the DNA TGTGCTAGTGGTTTAGGGACAGGGGGCGCGGGGGGCTACACCTTC.

This chain joins TRBV7-2 and TRBJ2-2; the D gene is possibly TRBD1 (5 bases). CDR3 size: 15 residues. Between the trimmed V and J ends, which lost 2 bases and 2 bases, there was a span of 9 bases. Looked up from germline, CDR1 is SGHTA and CDR2 is FQGNSA. The CDR3 spells CASSLQGFNTGELFF. The CDR3 DNA sequence: TGTGCCAGCAGCTTACAGGGTTTCAACACCGGGGAGCTGTTTTTT.

The chain has TRBV3-1 (or the pseudogene TRBV3-2) and TRBJ1-2; D gene ambiguous. CDR1 is LGHDT and CDR2 is YNNKEL in the germline V gene (reference sequence). The V end lost 10 bases, the J end lost 1 base, and 10 bases lay between the germline ends. CDR3 size: 12 residues. CDR3 sequence (DNA): TGTGCCACCACAAGCGTTAACTATGGCTACACCTTC. Its protein product is CATTSVNYGYTF.

V is TRBV6-5 and J is TRBJ2-4; 11 positions match TRBD2. Germline CDR1 reads MNHEY; CDR2 reads SVGAGI. This CDR3 region has 15 residues. The V segment lost 4 bases and the J segment 11 bases; nucleotides outside the gene matches: 10. The CDR3 region is CASSFTTSGKVLQYF. The DNA for the CDR3 is TGTGCCAGCAGTTTCACGACTAGCGGGAAAGTTCTTCAGTACTTC.